This T cell receptor (beta chain) was recorded in a study of shared clonotypes between healthy human individuals. Study observations and caveats: The expectation was that sequencing depth would affect clonotype sharing among donors. Across subsets, estimated richness was generally greater for naive than for memory populations.

The CDR3 covers 16 residues. Germline loops: CDR1 SEHNR, CDR2 FQNEAQ (reference sequence). Unmatched junction bases numbered 9, after V lost 5 bases and J lost 4 bases. Naive CD8 cells lacked CD45RO and underwent positive selection for CCR7, leaving out terminally differentiated effector memory CD45RA+ cells. The authors loaded around 200 ng DNA, roughly 33,000 T cell genomes, into sorted-subset replicate PCRs. Clones were read by immunoSEQ multiplex PCR, and TCRdb kept only the in-frame ones, dropping some. The table shows 1.5 million to 2.5 million clones, with around 96% occurring only once. Points on this clone: Its antigen is as yet unknown.

This receptor was identified in a man younger than 35 in good health. Material for sequencing was naive CD8+ T cells sorted from blood. The rearrangement uses TRBV7-9 and TRBJ2-1, with 9 bases fitting TRBD2. The CDR3, as DNA: TGTGCCAGCAGCGGACCTGCTAGCGGGGTTTACAATGAGCAGTTCTTC. Its protein product is CASSGPASGVYNEQFF.